Following are 6 T cell receptor beta chains from one sample sequenced in a study of blood T cell repertoires in COVID-19 (dated by TCRdb to the early 2020s). Library prep was done by the immunoSEQ multiplex PCR assay. This immuneACCESS table, as held by TCRdb, lists in-frame sequences with V and J called but not all clones. Of the missing ones, under half trace to an unresolved V gene in checked studies; the others have no known cause. The sample has some 250,000 clones on record, about nine tenths of them singletons. The top ten clones comprise roughly a sixth of the sample. Sequences were obtained from PBMCs or T cells enriched from blood (not recorded which). These TCRs come from a man aged 18 to 30 who had recovered from COVID-19.

The chain couples TRBV10-2 to TRBJ2-7, with TRBD1 matching 7 bases. Looked up from germline, CDR1 is WSHSY and CDR2 is SAAADI. Unmatched junction bases numbered 21, after V lost 6 bases and J lost 1 base. This CDR3 has 19 amino acids. The DNA for the CDR3 is TGCGCCAGCAGGGACACCAAAATACGACAACGACAGGGATCCTACGAGCAGTACTTC. Translated: CASRDTKIRQRQGSYEQYF.

The chain couples TRBV9 to TRBJ2-2; TRBD1 might be the D (6 bases). Germline V CDR1 and CDR2: SGDLS, YYNGEE. This CDR3 is 15 amino acids long. V was shortened by 0 bases and J by 1 base, with 7 bases between the two germline ends. The CDR3 nucleotides read TGTGCCAGCAGCGTAGCGACAGGGAACACCGGGGAGCTGTTTTTT. The encoded protein is CASSVATGNTGELFF.

The CDR3 protein is CASMEAGGRQETQYF. CDR3 nucleotide sequence: TGTGCCAGCATGGAGGCGGGGGGACGACAAGAGACCCAGTACTTC. V and J are TRBV6-5 and TRBJ2-5; TRBD2 agrees at 8 bases. Germline V gene lookup returns CDR1 MNHEY and CDR2 SVGAGI. This CDR3 is built from 15 residues. The junction had 9 bases not matched to a gene; V was cut back by 7 bases and J by 2 bases.

CDR3 DNA sequence: TGCGCCAGCAAAATATTAGCGGGAGCCACCGGGGAGCTGTTTTTT. Its translation: CASKILAGATGELFF. The V gene is TRBV5-1, the J gene TRBJ2-2, with TRBD2 identical over 9 bases. Germline values: CDR1 SGHRS, CDR2 YFSETQ. Trimming cost V 6 bases and J 4 bases; bases outside gene matches: 7. The CDR3 covers 15 residues.

In its sample, this clone was seen a few times. The V gene is TRBV5-4, the J gene TRBJ1-2; no definite D call. CDR3 length equals 14 residues. Germline V gives CDR1 SGHNT, CDR2 YYREEE (reference sequence). V was clipped by 0 bases and J by 2 bases, with 8 bases between them. CDR3 in DNA: TGTGCCAGCAGCTTGGACGGACTGAACTATGGCTACACCTTC. Its translation: CASSLDGLNYGYTF.

The DNA for the CDR3 is TGTGCCAGCAGCAGAGGGGGACTAGCGGGATACCAAGAGACCCAGTACTTC. It translates to CASSRGGLAGYQETQYF. The J gene is TRBJ2-5, the V gene TRBV5-8; 13 nucleotides align to TRBD2. The CDR3 totals 17 residues. V was clipped by 4 bases and J by 0 bases; unmatched bases: 6. CDR1 is SGHTS and CDR2 is YDEGEE in the germline V gene. Supplemented by reference TRBV5-8 and TRBJ2-5, the full variable domain reads EAGVTQSPTHLIKTRGQQATLRCSPISGHTSVYWYQQALGLGLQFLLWYDEGEERNRGNFPPRFSGRQFPNYSSELNVNALELEDSALYLCASSRGGLAGYQETQYFGPGTRLLVL.